This section outlines one TCR beta chain sequence together with its context. This record comes from a study of blood T cell repertoires in COVID-19. Method: immunoSEQ multiplex PCR; TCRdb's copy keeps in-frame clones and lacks some. The sample lists roughly 62,000 clones; roughly 88% were seen once. This CDR3 contains 14 residues. Germline CDR1 is MDHEN and CDR2 is SYDVKM. The V gene lost 3 bases and the J gene lost 3 bases, with 11 bases spanning the gap. The rearrangement uses TRBV28 and TRBJ1-2, with TRBD1 as a possible D gene (6 bases). Sequenced material: peripheral blood. This TCR derives from a man younger than 40 with COVID-19, enrolled during active disease. DNA for the CDR3: TGTGCCAGCAGTTTCTTGGACAGCGACTATGGCTACACCTTC. This gives the protein CASSFLDSDYGYTF.